This entry lists 25 T cell receptor beta chains sequenced from one sample in a study of blood T cells in healthy people across ages (dated by TCRdb to the mid-2010s). Libraries were built with 5' RACE. Sequenced using an Illumina HiSeq 2500. A second roughly 6 to 12 cycle PCR used a sample-barcoded 5' primer and a J-beta primer mix. TCRdb redid the processing of the public reads, applying fastp at Q25 and MiXCR, and retained in-frame beta chains. One record per CDR3 amino acid sequence lists the most common genes and DNA. The sample records about 400,000 distinct CDR3 sequences, over 45% of which are singletons. Jointly, the top ten make up 45% to 65% of the sample. Sequenced sample: blood. Receptor source: a man in his 60s in good health.

The chain links TRBV7-9 to TRBJ2-5, with 9 bases identical to TRBD2. This CDR3 contains 14 residues. The germline V gene encodes CDR1 SEHNR and CDR2 FQNEAQ (reference sequence). The V gene end was trimmed by 6 bases and the J gene end by 2 bases; junction bases not matched to a gene: 4. The CDR3 DNA reads TGTGCCAGCAGTCCTAGCGGGAATCAAGAGACCCAGTACTTC. Encoded protein: CASSPSGNQETQYF.

The rearrangement uses TRBV28 and TRBJ2-7; no reliable D call. In germline, CDR1 is MDHEN, CDR2 SYDVKM. The CDR3 totals 13 residues. V lost 5 bases to trimming and J lost 5 bases, with 13 bases between them. This chain's CDR3 is CASSTRNLDEQYF. The DNA of the CDR3 is TGTGCCAGCAGTACCCGAAACCTGGACGAGCAGTACTTC. Complete variable domain (other parts from reference TRBV28 and TRBJ2-7): DVKVTQSSRYLVKRTGEKVFLECVQDMDHENMFWYRQDPGLGLRLIYFSYDVKMKEKGDIPEGYSVSREKKERFSLILESASTNQTSMYLCASSTRNLDEQYFGPGTRLTVT.

The chain links TRBV27 to TRBJ2-5, with TRBD1 as a possible D gene (5 bases). The germline V gene has CDR1 MNHEY and CDR2 SMNVEV (reference sequence). This CDR3 has 16 amino acids. The V and J ends lost 0 bases and 11 bases respectively, with 22 bases between them. The CDR3 region has the DNA TGTGCCAGCAGTTTATCGGGCAGGGCGATCTGGAATGAGCAGTACTTC. Its protein is CASSLSGRAIWNEQYF.

In this sample, this clonotype turned up a few times. This rearrangement joins TRBV29-1 to TRBJ2-3; 8 bases fit TRBD1. This CDR3 region has 14 residues. Germline trimming cut 4 bases from V and 0 bases from J; bases unmatched to any gene: 3. The V gene's germline CDR1 is SQVTM and CDR2 ANQGSEA. The CDR3 DNA sequence: TGCAGCGTTGGTGGACAGGGTAGCACAGATACGCAGTATTTT. It encodes CSVGGQGSTDTQYF.

V is TRBV6-5 and J is TRBJ2-6; possibly TRBD2 for D (6 bases). This CDR3 contains 16 residues. V lost 0 bases and J 2 bases, leaving 8 bases between the germline ends. The V gene's germline CDR1 is MNHEY and CDR2 SVGAGI. The CDR3 nucleotides are TGTGCCAGCAGTTACTCGTCGGGGGCTGGGGCCAACGTCCTGACTTTC. Translated: CASSYSSGAGANVLTF.

The genes are TRBV11-2 and TRBJ1-1; 9 bases are shared with TRBD1. V lost 5 bases, J lost 4 bases, and 5 bases stayed unmatched. Germline CDR1 is SGHAT and CDR2 is FQNNGV. This CDR3 comprises 14 residues. The CDR3 coding sequence is TGTGCCAGCAGCCCGGACAGGGGAATCACTGAAGCTTTCTTT. It encodes CASSPDRGITEAFF.

The V gene is TRBV12-3 or TRBV12-4, the J gene TRBJ1-1; 7 bases map to TRBD1. The J segment lost 3 bases and the V segment lost 7 bases, leaving 8 bases of the junction unmatched. This CDR3 spans 14 amino acids. The CDR3 region is CASTPTGWDTEAFF. CDR3 sequence (DNA): TGTGCCAGCACCCCGACAGGGTGGGACACTGAAGCTTTCTTT.

This rearrangement joins TRBV5-1 to TRBJ2-5; tentatively, D is TRBD2 (5 bases). CDR1 and CDR2 from the germline V gene are SGHRS and YFSETQ. The CDR3 has 15 residues. Trimming removed 4 bases from V and 5 bases from J, with 18 bases in between. CDR3 nucleotide sequence: TGCGCCAGCAGCACCCGGCCGGGGAGCCAGGAGACCCAGTACTTC. It translates to CASSTRPGSQETQYF.

The chain carries TRBV30 and TRBJ2-5; D call uncertain. V was pared by 2 bases and J by 11 bases, with 18 bases between. This CDR3 has 13 residues. The germline gives CDR1 GTSNPN, CDR2 SVGIG (reference sequence). Here the CDR3 DNA reads TGTGCCTGGAGTCGCCGGGCCGGCAATGAGCAGTACTTC. This sequence encodes CAWSRRAGNEQYF. Based on the CDR3 plus reference TRBV30 and TRBJ2-5, the full variable domain is SQTIHQWPATLVQPVGSPLSLECTVEGTSNPNLYWYRQAAGRGLQLLFYSVGIGQISSEVPQNLSASRPQDRQFILSSKKLLLSDSGFYLCAWSRRAGNEQYFGPGTRLLVL.

This clonotype has just a few counts. The rearrangement links TRBV12-3 or TRBV12-4 to TRBJ2-5; the D is unclear. V lost 0 bases and J 2 bases, leaving 10 bases between the germline ends. The CDR3 consists of 15 residues. The CDR3 bases are TGTGCCAGCAGTTTAGCGCTGGGTACACAAGAGACCCAGTACTTC. Its translation: CASSLALGTQETQYF.

The chain links TRBV20-1 to TRBJ2-3, with 9 bases lining up with TRBD1. Germline CDR1 and CDR2: DFQATT and SNEGSKA (reference sequence). V lost 6 bases to trimming and J lost 1 base; unmatched junction nucleotides: 5. The CDR3 extends over 14 amino acids. The CDR3 is CSARTGGGTDTQYF. For the CDR3, the DNA is TGCAGTGCAAGAACAGGGGGCGGCACAGATACGCAGTATTTT.

The J gene is TRBJ2-1, the V gene TRBV7-2; no reliable D call. This CDR3 is 13 amino acids long. The ends were cut back, 2 bases at V and 7 bases at J, with 9 bases in the middle. Germline CDR1 and CDR2: SGHTA and FQGNSA. CDR3 bases: TGTGCCAGCAGCTTAAAGCCACAGAATGAGCAGTTCTTC. Encoded protein: CASSLKPQNEQFF.

This chain connects TRBV20-1 to TRBJ2-7, with 8 bases that match TRBD2. J was trimmed by 2 bases and V by 1 base; bases with no gene match: 10. The V gene's germline CDR1 is DFQATT and CDR2 SNEGSKA (reference sequence). CDR3 size: 16 residues. CDR3 sequence: CSARAPQRESPYEQYF. The CDR3 DNA follows: TGCAGTGCTAGAGCCCCTCAGCGGGAGAGTCCCTACGAGCAGTACTTC.

V usage is TRBV6-2 or TRBV6-3 and J usage is TRBJ2-7; D is possibly TRBD1 (6 bases). The V end lost 6 bases, the J end lost 0 bases, and 15 bases lay between the germline ends. The CDR3 loop spans 15 amino acids. The germline CDR1 and CDR2 sequences are MNHEY and SVGEGT. The CDR3 loop is CASSPHRASSYEQYF. CDR3 nucleotides: TGTGCCAGCAGCCCCCACAGGGCCAGCTCCTACGAGCAGTACTTC.

The rearrangement uses TRBV2 and TRBJ2-7; D tentatively fits TRBD1 or TRBD2 (6 bases each). Trimming removed 6 bases from V and 6 bases from J, with 18 bases in between. CDR3 length: 14 residues. The germline V gene has CDR1 SNHLY and CDR2 FYNNEI. The CDR3 DNA reads as TGTGCCAGCAGGAACTGGGGGGTAGGGGGCGAGCAGTACTTC. Translating it yields CASRNWGVGGEQYF.

This clonotype was detected a few times. The chain uses TRBV21-1 and TRBJ2-2; the table's D call of TRBD1 was not tested on the DNA. TRBV21-1 is a recognized pseudogene. The CDR3 loop spans 16 amino acids. CDR3 bases: TGTGCCAGCAGCAAAGCCGGGGACAGACGCACCGGGGAGCTGTTTTTT. It translates to CASSKAGDRRTGELFF.

This clonotype showed up just a few times. The chain uses TRBV7-2 and TRBJ2-7; D gene uncertain. CDR3 length: 14 amino acids. Between the trimmed V and J ends, which lost 5 bases and 5 bases, there was a span of 16 bases. Germline CDR1 SGHTA, CDR2 FQGNSA. The CDR3 coding sequence is TGTGCCAGCAGCGTAGGATTCGAGGCTAACGAGCAGTACTTC. Translated, it gives CASSVGFEANEQYF.

This clonotype was observed a handful of times. The chain combines TRBV5-1 with TRBJ2-3; a weak D match, TRBD1 (6 bases). This CDR3 has 17 residues. Germline lookup yields CDR1 SGHRS and CDR2 YFSETQ. V lost 2 bases and J lost 4, with 20 bases in between. The CDR3 DNA reads TGCGCCAGCAGCTTTGGTCTCCTCCAGGGGTTGGCAGATACGCAGTATTTT. It specifies CASSFGLLQGLADTQYF.

This clonotype was counted between two and nine times. The chain is built from TRBV5-1 and TRBJ2-1, with unresolved D. V was pared by 0 bases and J by 9 bases, with 10 bases between. CDR3 length equals 13 residues. Per the germline V gene, CDR1 is SGHRS and CDR2 is YFSETQ. CDR3 DNA: TGCGCCAGCAGCTTGGGGCTTACTGGTGAGCAGTTCTTC. Amino acid sequence: CASSLGLTGEQFF. The entire variable domain, with the rest obtained from reference TRBV5-1 and TRBJ2-1, is as follows: KAGVTQTPRYLIKTRGQQVTLSCSPISGHRSVSWYQQTPGQGLQFLFEYFSETQRNKGNFPGRFSGRQFSNSRSEMNVSTLELGDSALYLCASSLGLTGEQFFGPGTRLTVL.

The CDR3 spells CASSEWGGGRPDTQYF. The CDR3 nucleotides read TGTGCCAGCAGTGAATGGGGAGGGGGGCGCCCAGATACGCAGTATTTT. The J gene is TRBJ2-3, the V gene TRBV25-1; tentatively, D is TRBD2 (7 bases). The CDR3 consists of 16 residues. Looked up from germline, CDR1 is MGHDK and CDR2 is SYGVNS. Trimming pared 1 base from V and 4 bases from J, leaving 15 bases between.

This clonotype has just a few counts. One base away lies a much larger clone, so this may be a sequencing read error. The chain links TRBV13 to TRBJ2-7; 7 nucleotides agree with TRBD1. Germline lookup yields CDR1 PRHDT and CDR2 FYEKMQ (reference sequence). After removal of 6 bases from V and 3 bases from J, the junction contained 8 bases not matched to a gene. CDR3 length: 14 residues. The CDR3 coding sequence is TGTGCCAGCAGACGACAGGGAGCGAGCTACGAGCAGTACTTC. It translates to CASRRQGASYEQYF.

V is TRBV10-3 and J is TRBJ2-4; no clear D gene. The last part of the DNA fits TRBJ2-7 better; the J call may be wrong. Germline V gene data show CDR1 as ENHRY and CDR2 as SYGVKD. The CDR3 totals 11 residues. CDR3 amino acids: CAINDGYEQYF. DNA for the CDR3: TGTGCCATCAACGACGGTTACGAGCAGTACTTC.

The J gene is TRBJ2-7, the V gene TRBV21-1; the D call of TRBD2 is as the table states it, not checked on the DNA. TRBV21-1 is described as a pseudogene. This CDR3 contains 15 residues. CDR3 nucleotide sequence: TGTGCCAGCAGCAAAGAGGGACTCAGCTCCTACGAGCAGTACTTC. Its translation is CASSKEGLSSYEQYF.

This sequence joins TRBV10-2 and TRBJ2-1; a possible D gene is TRBD2 (7 bases). Germline CDR1 and CDR2: WSHSY and SAAADI. The CDR3 extends over 19 amino acids. The ends were cut back, 2 bases at V and 3 bases at J, with 23 bases in the middle. The CDR3 reads CASSEGWRGPPSRYNEQFF. The CDR3 bases are TGCGCCAGCAGTGAGGGGTGGCGGGGGCCGCCTTCCCGCTACAATGAGCAGTTCTTC.

J is TRBJ2-1 and V is TRBV7-2, with D possibly being TRBD1 (6 bases). Germline CDR1 is SGHTA and CDR2 is FQGNSA. The V and J ends lost 4 bases and 10 bases respectively, with 17 bases between them. The length of the CDR3 is 14 residues. The CDR3 loop is CASSSGQPMGEQFF. DNA of the CDR3: TGTGCCAGCAGCTCCGGACAGCCTATGGGCGAGCAGTTCTTC.